The subject of this entry is one T cell receptor beta chain. Germline V CDR1 and CDR2: MDHEN, SYDVKM. With 6 bases removed from V and 6 bases from J, the gap between germline ends came to 11 bases. The CDR3 covers 13 residues. Assay execution proceeded at the deep level. Here immunoSEQ multiplex PCR was the method, and the copy in TCRdb shows in-frame clones only, minus some. Of hundreds of thousands of clones listed, roughly 96% were seen once; the top ten hold around 0.12%. This record comes from a study of shared clonotypes between healthy human individuals. Across the whole study: Per donor, three plates held CD4 naive cells, three held CD4 memory, two held CD8 naive and one held CD8 memory.

Naive CD8 cells lacked CD45RO, underwent positive selection for CCR7 and left out terminally differentiated effector memory CD45RA+ cells. The genes are TRBV28 and TRBJ2-2; maybe TRBD1 (5 bases). What was sequenced was naive CD8+ T cells sorted from blood. This TCR was recovered from a woman aged 30 to 39 in good health. The CDR3 DNA sequence: TGTGCCAGCAGGTTCCAAGGGGCCGGGGAGCTGTTTTTT. It specifies CASRFQGAGELFF.